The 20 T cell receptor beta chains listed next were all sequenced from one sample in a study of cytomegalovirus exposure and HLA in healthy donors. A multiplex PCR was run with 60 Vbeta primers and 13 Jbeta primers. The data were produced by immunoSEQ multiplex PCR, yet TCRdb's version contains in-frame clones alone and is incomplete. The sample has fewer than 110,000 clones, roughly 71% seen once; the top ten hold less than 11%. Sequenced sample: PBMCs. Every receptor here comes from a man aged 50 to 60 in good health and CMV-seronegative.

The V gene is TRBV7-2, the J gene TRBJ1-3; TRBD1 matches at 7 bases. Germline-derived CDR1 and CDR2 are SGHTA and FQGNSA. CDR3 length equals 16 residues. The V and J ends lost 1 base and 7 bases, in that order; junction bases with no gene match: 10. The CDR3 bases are TGTGCCAGCAGCTTAGACTCAACAGGGGTGACGAACACCATATATTTT. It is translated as CASSLDSTGVTNTIYF. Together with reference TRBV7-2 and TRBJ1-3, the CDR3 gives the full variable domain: GAGVSQSPSNKVTEKGKDVELRCDPISGHTALYWYRQSLGQGLEFLIYFQGNSAPDKSGLPSDRFSAERTGGSVSTLTIQRTQQEDSAVYLCASSLDSTGVTNTIYFGEGSWLTVV.

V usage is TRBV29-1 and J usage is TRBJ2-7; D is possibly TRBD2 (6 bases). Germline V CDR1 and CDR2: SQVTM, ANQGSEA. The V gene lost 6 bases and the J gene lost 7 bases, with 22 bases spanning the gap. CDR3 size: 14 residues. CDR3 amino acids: CSVRSLGGRREQYF. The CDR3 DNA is TGCAGCGTCCGATCTTTGGGGGGTCGTCGGGAGCAGTACTTC.

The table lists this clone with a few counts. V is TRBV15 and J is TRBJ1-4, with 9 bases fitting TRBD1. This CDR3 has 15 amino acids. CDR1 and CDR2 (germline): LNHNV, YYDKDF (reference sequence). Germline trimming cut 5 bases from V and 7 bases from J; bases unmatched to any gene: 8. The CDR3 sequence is CATSVTGGQGEKLFF. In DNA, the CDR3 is TGTGCCACCAGCGTAACAGGGGGCCAGGGTGAAAAACTGTTTTTT.

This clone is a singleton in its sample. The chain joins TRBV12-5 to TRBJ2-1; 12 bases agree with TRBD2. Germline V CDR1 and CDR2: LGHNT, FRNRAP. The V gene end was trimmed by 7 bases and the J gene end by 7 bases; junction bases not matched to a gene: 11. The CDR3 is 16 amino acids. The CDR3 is CASAPASGRAVNEQFF. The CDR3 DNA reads TGTGCTAGTGCCCCGGCTAGCGGGAGGGCCGTGAATGAGCAGTTCTTC.

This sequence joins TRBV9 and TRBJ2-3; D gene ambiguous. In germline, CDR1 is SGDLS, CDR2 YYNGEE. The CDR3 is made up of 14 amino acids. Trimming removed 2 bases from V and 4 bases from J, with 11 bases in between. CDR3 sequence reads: CASSVRSSPDTQYF. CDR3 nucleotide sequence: TGTGCCAGCAGCGTCAGGTCGAGCCCAGATACGCAGTATTTT.

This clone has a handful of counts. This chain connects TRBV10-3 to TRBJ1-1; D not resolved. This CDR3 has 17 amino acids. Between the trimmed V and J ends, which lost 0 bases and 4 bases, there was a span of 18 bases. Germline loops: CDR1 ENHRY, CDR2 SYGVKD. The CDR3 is CAISESRAGDGGTEAFF. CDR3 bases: TGTGCCATCAGTGAGTCGAGGGCAGGCGATGGTGGCACTGAAGCTTTCTTT.

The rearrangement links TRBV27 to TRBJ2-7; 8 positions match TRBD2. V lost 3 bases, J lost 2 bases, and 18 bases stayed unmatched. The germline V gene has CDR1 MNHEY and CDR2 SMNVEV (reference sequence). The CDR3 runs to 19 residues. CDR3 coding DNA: TGTGCCAGCAGTTTCTCCAGTCCGAGACGGGGCGGGGGGACCTACGAGCAGTACTTC. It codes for CASSFSSPRRGGGTYEQYF.

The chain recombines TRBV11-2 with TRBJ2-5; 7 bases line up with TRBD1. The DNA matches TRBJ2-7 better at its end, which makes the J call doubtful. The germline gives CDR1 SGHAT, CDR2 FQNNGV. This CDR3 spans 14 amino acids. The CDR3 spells CASSFRDRVYEQYF. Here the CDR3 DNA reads TGTGCCAGCAGCTTCCGCGACAGGGTATACGAGCAGTACTTC.

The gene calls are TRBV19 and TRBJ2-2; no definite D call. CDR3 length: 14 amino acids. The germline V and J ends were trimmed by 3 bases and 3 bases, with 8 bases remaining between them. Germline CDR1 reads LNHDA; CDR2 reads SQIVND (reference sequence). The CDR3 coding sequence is TGTGCCAGTAGTATTCAAAAGCACACCGGGGAGCTGTTTTTT. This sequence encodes CASSIQKHTGELFF.

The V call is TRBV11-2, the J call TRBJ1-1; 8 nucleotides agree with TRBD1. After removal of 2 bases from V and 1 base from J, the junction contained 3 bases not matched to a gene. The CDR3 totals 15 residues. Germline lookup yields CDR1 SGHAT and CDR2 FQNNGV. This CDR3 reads CASSLTGTGNTEAFF. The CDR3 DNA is TGTGCCAGCAGCTTAACGGGGACAGGGAACACTGAAGCTTTCTTT.

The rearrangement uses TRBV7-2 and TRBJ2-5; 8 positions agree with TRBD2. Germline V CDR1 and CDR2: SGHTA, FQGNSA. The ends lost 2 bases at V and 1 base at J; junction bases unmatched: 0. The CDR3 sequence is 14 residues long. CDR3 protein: CASSLSGGQETQYF. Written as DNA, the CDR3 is TGTGCCAGCAGCTTAAGCGGGGGCCAAGAGACCCAGTACTTC.

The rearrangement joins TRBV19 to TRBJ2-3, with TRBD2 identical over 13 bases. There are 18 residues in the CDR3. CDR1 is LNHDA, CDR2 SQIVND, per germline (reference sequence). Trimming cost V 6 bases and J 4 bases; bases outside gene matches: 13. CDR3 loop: CASSIPGLAGFGADTQYF. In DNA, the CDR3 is TGTGCCAGTAGCATCCCGGGACTAGCGGGATTTGGGGCAGATACGCAGTATTTT.

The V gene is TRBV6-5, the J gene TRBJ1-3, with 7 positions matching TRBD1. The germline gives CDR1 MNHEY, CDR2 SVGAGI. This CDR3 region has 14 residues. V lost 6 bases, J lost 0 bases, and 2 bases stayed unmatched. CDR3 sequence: CASRGQVSGNTIYF. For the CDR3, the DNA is TGTGCCAGCAGAGGACAGGTCTCTGGAAACACCATATATTTT.

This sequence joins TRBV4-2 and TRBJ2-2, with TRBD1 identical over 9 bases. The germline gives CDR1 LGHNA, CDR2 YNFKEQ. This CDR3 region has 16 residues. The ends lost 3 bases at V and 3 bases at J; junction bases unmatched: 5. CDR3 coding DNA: TGTGCCAGCAGCCATGTCGGACAGGGGTACACCGGGGAGCTGTTTTTT. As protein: CASSHVGQGYTGELFF.

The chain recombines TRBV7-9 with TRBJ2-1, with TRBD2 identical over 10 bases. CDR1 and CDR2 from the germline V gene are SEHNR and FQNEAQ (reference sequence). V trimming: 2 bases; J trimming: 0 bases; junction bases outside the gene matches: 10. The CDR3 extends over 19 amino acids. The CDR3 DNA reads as TGTGCCAGCAGCTTAAGAGTAGCGGGGGGCCGCAGCTCCTACAATGAGCAGTTCTTC. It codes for CASSLRVAGGRSSYNEQFF.

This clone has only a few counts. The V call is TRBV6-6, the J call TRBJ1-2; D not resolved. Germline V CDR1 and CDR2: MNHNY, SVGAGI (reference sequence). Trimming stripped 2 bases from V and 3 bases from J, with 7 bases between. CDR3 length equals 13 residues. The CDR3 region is CASSYNSYYGYTF. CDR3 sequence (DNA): TGTGCCAGCAGTTACAACTCATACTATGGCTACACCTTC.

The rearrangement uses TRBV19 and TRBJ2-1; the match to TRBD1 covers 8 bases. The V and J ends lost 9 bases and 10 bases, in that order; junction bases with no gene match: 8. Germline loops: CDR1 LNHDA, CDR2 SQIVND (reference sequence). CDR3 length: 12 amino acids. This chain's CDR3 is CASGQGAGEQFF. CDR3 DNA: TGTGCCAGCGGTCAGGGGGCTGGAGAGCAGTTCTTC.

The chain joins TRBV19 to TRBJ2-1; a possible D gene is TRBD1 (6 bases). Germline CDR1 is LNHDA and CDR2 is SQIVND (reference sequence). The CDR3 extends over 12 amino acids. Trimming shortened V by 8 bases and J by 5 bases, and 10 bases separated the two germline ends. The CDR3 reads CASQGFDNEQFF. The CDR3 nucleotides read TGTGCCAGTCAGGGGTTCGACAATGAGCAGTTCTTC. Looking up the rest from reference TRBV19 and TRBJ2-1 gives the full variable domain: DGGITQSPKYLFRKEGQNVTLSCEQNLNHDAMYWYRQDPGQGLRLIYYSQIVNDFQKGDIAEGYSVSREKKESFPLTVTSAQKNPTAFYLCASQGFDNEQFFGPGTRLTVL.

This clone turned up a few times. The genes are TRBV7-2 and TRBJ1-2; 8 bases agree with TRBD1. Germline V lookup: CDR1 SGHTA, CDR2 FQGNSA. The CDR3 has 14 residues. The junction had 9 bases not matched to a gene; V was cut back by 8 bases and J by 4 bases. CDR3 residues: CASGVDGTGYGYTF. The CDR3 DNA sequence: TGTGCCAGCGGGGTTGACGGGACAGGCTATGGCTACACCTTC.

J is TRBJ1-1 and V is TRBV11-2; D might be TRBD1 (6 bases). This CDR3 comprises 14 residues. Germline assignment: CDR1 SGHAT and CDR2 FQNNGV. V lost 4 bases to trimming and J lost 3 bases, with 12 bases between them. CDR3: CASSSLGADTEAFF. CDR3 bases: TGTGCCAGCAGCTCCTTGGGGGCAGACACTGAAGCTTTCTTT.